Listed below are T cell receptor beta chains from one sample, sequenced in a study of cytomegalovirus exposure and HLA in healthy donors. The protocol was immunoSEQ multiplex PCR, while the TCRdb copy is restricted to in-frame clones and leaves out a portion. This sample lists over 100,000 clones; its ten largest clones have over 1.5%. The sequenced sample was PBMCs. All receptors derive from a man between 18 and 29 years old in good health and CMV-seronegative. Both conserved end residues are part of each CDR3. Each record gives: D gene, J gene, V gene, CDR3 DNA, CDR3 protein. The D gene is left open where the match is weak.

D: TRBD1; J: TRBJ1-3; V: TRBV5-4; DNA: TGTGCCAGCAGCTTCAATTCTAACAGACAGGGAGTTGGAAACACCATATATTTT; CDR3: CASSFNSNRQGVGNTIYF
D: .; J: TRBJ1-4; V: TRBV19; DNA: TGTGCCAGTAGCGCCTCGGGGGGGCGAGTAACTAATGAAAAACTGTTTTTT; CDR3: CASSASGGRVTNEKLFF
D: .; J: TRBJ1-1; V: TRBV10-3; DNA: TGTGCCATCGGCACCACGGGAGGCACTGAAGCTTTCTTT; CDR3: CAIGTTGGTEAFF
D: TRBD2; J: TRBJ2-5; V: TRBV4-3; DNA: TGCGCCAGCAGCCAAGAGTTCCCTAGCGGGGGCCGACAAGAGACCCAGTACTTC; CDR3: CASSQEFPSGGRQETQYF
D: TRBD2; J: TRBJ2-7; V: TRBV4-1; DNA: TGCGCCAGCAGCCCTCGGCGAGGGGAGGGGCGGTCCGAGCAGTACTTC; CDR3: CASSPRRGEGRSEQYF
D: TRBD1; J: TRBJ2-2; V: TRBV6-5; DNA: TGTGCCAGCTCGAGGGGGCTGGGCACCGGGGAGCTGTTTTTT; CDR3: CASSRGLGTGELFF
D: .; J: TRBJ2-7; V: TRBV5-4; DNA: TGTGCCAGCAGCCTGGGGGCCCCCTACGAGCAGTACTTC; CDR3: CASSLGAPYEQYF
D: .; J: TRBJ1-6; V: TRBV7-9; DNA: TGTGCCAGCAGCTTGGCAGGGGAGAATTCACCCCTCCACTTT; CDR3: CASSLAGENSPLHF
D: .; J: TRBJ2-1; V: TRBV5-4; DNA: TGTGCCAGCAGCTTCTTCGGTGAGCAGTTCTTC; CDR3: CASSFFGEQFF
D: .; J: TRBJ2-5; V: TRBV9; DNA: TGTGCCAGCAGCGTAGGCACGGACAGCCACCAAGAGACCCAGTACTTC; CDR3: CASSVGTDSHQETQYF
D: .; J: TRBJ1-1; V: TRBV7-2; DNA: TGTGCCAGCAGCCCCGGCAACTTCCAGGTTGAAGCTTTCTTT; CDR3: CASSPGNFQVEAFF
D: .; J: TRBJ2-3; V: TRBV7-9; DNA: TGTGCCAGCAGCTTGGAGCTAGCTACAGATACGCAGTATTTT; CDR3: CASSLELATDTQYF
D: TRBD1; J: TRBJ2-6; V: TRBV10-3; DNA: TGTGCCATCAGTGGACAACAGAGGGACAGTTCCTCCTCTGGGGCCAACGTCCTGACTTTC; CDR3: CAISGQQRDSSSSGANVLTF
D: .; J: TRBJ1-2; V: TRBV27; DNA: TGTGCCAGCAGGGACAGTCTTAACTATGGCTACACCTTC; CDR3: CASRDSLNYGYTF
D: .; J: TRBJ2-2; V: TRBV4-2; DNA: TGTGCCAGCAGCCGGACCAGAGGGGGAGTAAACACCGGGGAGCTGTTTTTT; CDR3: CASSRTRGGVNTGELFF
D: .; J: TRBJ1-2; V: TRBV7-9; DNA: TGTGCCAGCGGCCAATACCAGGGTGATGGCTACACCTTC; CDR3: CASGQYQGDGYTF
D: TRBD2; J: TRBJ2-7; V: TRBV5-1; DNA: TGCGCCAGCAGTCCGGGAGGACGGAACTACGAGCAGTACTTC; CDR3: CASSPGGRNYEQYF